The 15 T cell receptor beta chains listed next were all sequenced from one sample in a study of blood T cell repertoires in COVID-19. Produced via immunoSEQ multiplex PCR; TCRdb's table is partial and in-frame only. The sample shows 300,000 to 350,000 clones, 87% of them seen only once. The sample consisted of peripheral blood. The origin of the receptors is a young man with COVID-19, enrolled during active disease.

The chain uses TRBV7-3 and TRBJ2-5, with TRBD2 matching over 8 bases. The CDR3 contains 14 residues. V trimming: 5 bases; J trimming: 6 bases; junction bases outside the gene matches: 8. Germline V gene data show CDR1 as SGHTA and CDR2 as FQGTGA. The CDR3 here is CASSPQAGEKTQYF. In DNA, the CDR3 is TGTGCCAGCAGCCCCCAAGCGGGAGAAAAGACCCAGTACTTC. The entire variable domain, with the rest obtained from reference TRBV7-3 and TRBJ2-5, is as follows: GAGVSQTPSNKVTEKGKYVELRCDPISGHTALYWYRQSLGQGPEFLIYFQGTGAADDSGLPNDRFFAVRPEGSVSTLKIQRTERGDSAVYLCASSPQAGEKTQYFGPGTRLLVL.

J is TRBJ1-4 and V is TRBV28; D unclear. CDR3 length: 15 amino acids. Germline V gene data show CDR1 as MDHEN and CDR2 as SYDVKM. With 4 bases removed from V and 7 bases from J, the gap between germline ends came to 16 bases. The CDR3 reads CASSWATILGEKLFF. The CDR3, as DNA: TGTGCCAGCAGTTGGGCCACCATTCTTGGTGAAAAACTGTTTTTT.

The chain is built from TRBV28 and TRBJ2-7; D gene uncertain. V lost 7 bases to trimming and J lost 2 bases, with 15 bases between them. Germline V gene data show CDR1 as MDHEN and CDR2 as SYDVKM. This CDR3 spans 14 amino acids. CDR3 protein: CASIGGVRAYEQYF. The CDR3 nucleotides are TGTGCCAGCATAGGCGGAGTCCGTGCCTACGAGCAGTACTTC.

The V call is TRBV7-2, the J call TRBJ2-1; 7 bases are shared with TRBD1. This CDR3 comprises 16 residues. V was clipped by 1 base and J by 0 bases; unmatched bases: 3. The germline V gene encodes CDR1 SGHTA and CDR2 FQGNSA. The chain's CDR3 is CASSLEGQNSYNEQFF. The CDR3 DNA reads as TGTGCCAGCAGCTTAGAGGGACAGAACTCCTACAATGAGCAGTTCTTC.

This chain links TRBV5-1 with TRBJ1-1, with TRBD1 matching over 7 bases. CDR1 is SGHRS, CDR2 YFSETQ, per germline. The J segment lost 5 bases and the V segment lost 4 bases, leaving 8 bases of the junction unmatched. The CDR3 length is 14 residues. The CDR3 sequence is CASSPGQAGTEAFF. The CDR3 DNA sequence: TGCGCCAGCAGCCCAGGACAGGCGGGAACTGAAGCTTTCTTT.

The chain employs TRBV7-3 and TRBJ2-3, with TRBD2 as a possible D gene (7 bases). The V gene lost 1 base and the J gene lost 5 bases, with 10 bases spanning the gap. Germline V gives CDR1 SGHTA, CDR2 FQGTGA. This CDR3 contains 14 residues. In DNA, the CDR3 is TGTGCCAGCAGCTTAAACAGGGAGGGAGATACGCAGTATTTT. It is translated as CASSLNREGDTQYF.

The chain recombines TRBV28 with TRBJ2-1, with 14 bases that match TRBD2. Germline lookup yields CDR1 MDHEN and CDR2 SYDVKM. With 10 bases clipped from V and 9 bases from J, the junction kept 14 bases outside the gene matches. This CDR3 region has 16 residues. In DNA form, the CDR3 reads TGTGCCACGGGACCCCTAGGGACTAGCGGGAGAGGTGAGCAGTTCTTC. It codes for CATGPLGTSGRGEQFF.

The V gene is TRBV10-3, the J gene TRBJ2-7; 10 bases are a match to TRBD2. Germline CDR1 ENHRY, CDR2 SYGVKD. The V and J ends lost 6 bases and 5 bases, in that order; junction bases with no gene match: 4. CDR3 length: 13 residues. CDR3 in DNA: TGTGCCATCAGAGCTAGCGGGAGAGACGAGCAGTACTTC. This codes for CAIRASGRDEQYF.

This clone is a singleton in its sample. V is TRBV14 and J is TRBJ2-7; TRBD2 matches at 11 bases. There are 15 residues in the CDR3. V was clipped by 2 bases and J by 4 bases; unmatched bases: 4. Germline loops: CDR1 SGHDN, CDR2 FVKESK. Here the CDR3 DNA reads TGTGCCAGCAGCCAACTGACTAGCGGGAAGTACGAGCAGTACTTC. Its translation: CASSQLTSGKYEQYF. Full variable domain (remainder filled in from reference TRBV14 and TRBJ2-7): EAGVTQFPSHSVIEKGQTVTLRCDPISGHDNLYWYRRVMGKEIKFLLHFVKESKQDESGMPNNRFLAERTGGTYSTLKVQPAELEDSGVYFCASSQLTSGKYEQYFGPGTRLTVT.

The V gene is TRBV5-1, the J gene TRBJ1-6; 8 bases match TRBD1. J was trimmed by 7 bases and V by 4 bases; bases with no gene match: 7. This CDR3 has 15 amino acids. Germline CDR1 is SGHRS and CDR2 is YFSETQ. The CDR3 sequence is CASSPGQGGNSPLHF. CDR3 nucleotide sequence: TGCGCCAGCAGCCCCGGACAGGGAGGCAATTCACCCCTCCACTTT.

CDR3 nucleotide sequence: TGCGCCAGCAAACTAGGAGATGGGAATGAGCAGTTCTTC. Translation: CASKLGDGNEQFF. The V gene is TRBV5-1, the J gene TRBJ2-1, with D possibly matching TRBD2 (5 bases). This CDR3 is built from 13 residues. The germline CDR1 and CDR2 sequences are SGHRS and YFSETQ. The V and J ends lost 6 bases and 7 bases respectively, with 14 bases between them. Full variable domain (outside the CDR3, taken from reference TRBV5-1 and TRBJ2-1): KAGVTQTPRYLIKTRGQQVTLSCSPISGHRSVSWYQQTPGQGLQFLFEYFSETQRNKGNFPGRFSGRQFSNSRSEMNVSTLELGDSALYLCASKLGDGNEQFFGPGTRLTVL.

The gene calls are TRBV7-6 and TRBJ2-7; 11 nucleotides line up with TRBD1. Germline V lookup: CDR1 SGHVS, CDR2 FNYEAQ. The CDR3 length is 16 residues. V was clipped by 5 bases and J by 2 bases; unmatched bases: 8. CDR3 nucleotide sequence: TGTGCCAGCAGCAACAAAGAGGGACAGGGGGCCTACGAGCAGTACTTC. Translating gives CASSNKEGQGAYEQYF.

The V gene is TRBV7-9, the J gene TRBJ1-2, with 8 nucleotides matching TRBD1. The CDR3 runs 15 residues. The J segment lost 4 bases and the V segment lost 1 base, leaving 5 bases of the junction unmatched. Germline loops: CDR1 SEHNR, CDR2 FQNEAQ (reference sequence). CDR3 loop: CASSLGDRPTYGYTF. As DNA, the CDR3 is TGTGCCAGCAGCTTAGGGGACAGGCCGACCTATGGCTACACCTTC.

The rearrangement links TRBV9 to TRBJ2-7; TRBD1 might be the D (5 bases). V shed 0 bases and J shed 1 base, with 14 bases lying between them. CDR1 and CDR2 from the germline V gene are SGDLS and YYNGEE. The CDR3 runs 16 residues. The CDR3 DNA reads as TGTGCCAGCAGCGTAGAAGCAGGGAAGTTTTCCTACGAGCAGTACTTC. As protein: CASSVEAGKFSYEQYF.

This clone was found once. The rearrangement links TRBV10-3 to TRBJ2-1; 11 bases agree with TRBD2. CDR1 is ENHRY, CDR2 SYGVKD, per germline. The length of the CDR3 is 15 residues. Trimming cost V 4 bases and J 8 bases; bases outside gene matches: 7. The chain's CDR3 is CAISVSGGANYEQFF. CDR3 in DNA: TGTGCCATCAGTGTTAGCGGGGGGGCCAACTATGAGCAGTTCTTC.